These T cell receptor beta chains were read from a single sample in a study of blood T cell repertoires in COVID-19. Using immunoSEQ multiplex PCR, the repertoire was profiled, and TCRdb retains in-frame clones only, with some absent. The sample lists roughly 120,000 clones; approximately 67% were seen once. The sample comprised peripheral blood. The receptors shown here come from a woman aged 60-75 years with acute or convalescent COVID-19. Each CDR3 is given with its conserved first and last residue. The D gene is left open where the match is weak. Rows give clone size only sometimes, using once, few, many, or a class for an expanded clone.

CDR3 DNA: TGCGCCAGCAGCTCCGGGACAGGGAGTGATGGCTACACCTTC
CDR3 protein: CASSSGTGSDGYTF
clone size: .
D gene: TRBD1
V gene: TRBV5-1
J gene: TRBJ1-2

CDR3 DNA: TGTGCCAGTAGTATTTTCCAGGGATACACTGAAGCTTTCTTT
CDR3 protein: CASSIFQGYTEAFF
clone size: .
D gene: .
V gene: TRBV19
J gene: TRBJ1-1

CDR3 DNA: TGTGCCAGCAGTGGCTCAACCCACAGGGGTTATAGCACAGATACGCAGTATTTT
CDR3 protein: CASSGSTHRGYSTDTQYF
clone size: .
D gene: TRBD1
V gene: TRBV25-1
J gene: TRBJ2-3

CDR3 DNA: TGTGCCAGCAGTGGGGACAGGGAGAGTCAGCCCCAGCATTTT
CDR3 protein: CASSGDRESQPQHF
clone size: once
D gene: TRBD1
V gene: TRBV6-2/TRBV6-3
J gene: TRBJ1-5

CDR3 DNA: TGTGCCACCAGCAGAGATTGGGGTAGCGACGAGCAGTACTTC
CDR3 protein: CATSRDWGSDEQYF
clone size: .
D gene: .
V gene: TRBV15
J gene: TRBJ2-7

CDR3 DNA: TGTGCCAGCAGCTTAGAAGGACAGGGATACGAGCAGTACTTC
CDR3 protein: CASSLEGQGYEQYF
clone size: .
D gene: TRBD1
V gene: TRBV7-9
J gene: TRBJ2-7

CDR3 DNA: TGCGCCAGCAGCCAAGCTTATGGGGGGAGGTACACTGAAGCTTTCTTT
CDR3 protein: CASSQAYGGRYTEAFF
clone size: few
D gene: .
V gene: TRBV4-3
J gene: TRBJ1-1

CDR3 DNA: TGCGCCAGCAGCCAAGAGTTACAGGCTCGGAGCAATCAGCCCCAGCATTTT
CDR3 protein: CASSQELQARSNQPQHF
clone size: few
D gene: .
V gene: TRBV4-1
J gene: TRBJ1-5

CDR3 DNA: TGTGCCAGCAGCTTAAGGGGGAAGCCCTCGGATGAAAAACTGTTTTTT
CDR3 protein: CASSLRGKPSDEKLFF
clone size: few
D gene: .
V gene: TRBV7-2
J gene: TRBJ1-4

CDR3 DNA: TGTGCCAGCAGCCCCCTCGGAGGCTCCTACAATGAGCAGTTCTTC
CDR3 protein: CASSPLGGSYNEQFF
clone size: few
D gene: .
V gene: TRBV7-3
J gene: TRBJ2-1

CDR3 DNA: TGTGCCAGCAGTTACCCAAACAGGGGGGGCACTGAAGCTTTCTTT
CDR3 protein: CASSYPNRGGTEAFF
clone size: few
D gene: TRBD1
V gene: TRBV6-6
J gene: TRBJ1-1

CDR3 DNA: TGTGCTAGTGGCAAGCCGAACACCGGGGAGCTGTTTTTT
CDR3 protein: CASGKPNTGELFF
clone size: few
D gene: .
V gene: TRBV12-5
J gene: TRBJ2-2

CDR3 DNA: TGTGCCAGCAGAGCGGGCAGTACGACAACTAATGAAAAACTGTTTTTT
CDR3 protein: CASRAGSTTTNEKLFF
clone size: .
D gene: .
V gene: TRBV27
J gene: TRBJ1-4

CDR3 DNA: TGTGCCAGCAGCCAAGATCTATTTCGTAGCACAGATACGCAGTATTTT
CDR3 protein: CASSQDLFRSTDTQYF
clone size: .
D gene: .
V gene: TRBV4-2
J gene: TRBJ2-3

CDR3 DNA: TGTGCCATCAGTGGCCCGCTAGCGGGGGGGCTGGGGAATGAGCAGTTCTTC
CDR3 protein: CAISGPLAGGLGNEQFF
clone size: .
D gene: TRBD2
V gene: TRBV10-3
J gene: TRBJ2-1

CDR3 DNA: TGTGCCAGTGGAGGAGTAGCGGGGGTAAGAGAGCAGTTCTTC
CDR3 protein: CASGGVAGVREQFF
clone size: .
D gene: TRBD2
V gene: TRBV5-4
J gene: TRBJ2-1

CDR3 DNA: TGCGCCAGCAGTGGACCGGGACTAGCGGGGTCAGGGGAGACCCAGTACTTC
CDR3 protein: CASSGPGLAGSGETQYF
clone size: .
D gene: TRBD2
V gene: TRBV10-2
J gene: TRBJ2-5

CDR3 DNA: TGCGCCAGCAGCACAGCAGTCGGCAATGAAAAACTGTTTTTT
CDR3 protein: CASSTAVGNEKLFF
clone size: .
D gene: .
V gene: TRBV5-1
J gene: TRBJ1-4

CDR3 DNA: TGTGCCAGTAGTATAGAGTTGGCTTCCGGGGAGCTGTTTTTT
CDR3 protein: CASSIELASGELFF
clone size: .
D gene: .
V gene: TRBV19
J gene: TRBJ2-2

CDR3 DNA: TGTGCCAGCAGTTTAGTTCAGGGCTATGGCTACACCTTC
CDR3 protein: CASSLVQGYGYTF
clone size: .
D gene: .
V gene: TRBV28
J gene: TRBJ1-2

CDR3 DNA: TGTGCCAGCAGCTTACGGGTTAGTCTTTCTGGAAACACCATATATTTT
CDR3 protein: CASSLRVSLSGNTIYF
clone size: few
D gene: .
V gene: TRBV5-5
J gene: TRBJ1-3

CDR3 DNA: TGCGCCAGCAGCGCGGGGACTAGCGGGGTTAGCGAGCAGTACTTC
CDR3 protein: CASSAGTSGVSEQYF
clone size: .
D gene: TRBD2
V gene: TRBV5-1
J gene: TRBJ2-7

CDR3 DNA: TGTGCCAGCAGCACGATCCGAACAGGGAGAACGCAGTATTTT
CDR3 protein: CASSTIRTGRTQYF
clone size: .
D gene: .
V gene: TRBV7-6
J gene: TRBJ2-3

CDR3 DNA: TGTGCCAGCAGCTTAGAAGCGCGTTCGAACACTGAAGCTTTCTTT
CDR3 protein: CASSLEARSNTEAFF
clone size: .
D gene: .
V gene: TRBV7-8
J gene: TRBJ1-1

CDR3 DNA: TGCAGCGTCCACTTGACAGGGGGCAATGGCTACACCTTC
CDR3 protein: CSVHLTGGNGYTF
clone size: few
D gene: TRBD1
V gene: TRBV29-1
J gene: TRBJ1-2

CDR3 DNA: TGCGCCAGCAGCCAAGGACAGGGGGTCTATAATTCACCCCTCCACTTT
CDR3 protein: CASSQGQGVYNSPLHF
clone size: .
D gene: TRBD1
V gene: TRBV4-1
J gene: TRBJ1-6

CDR3 DNA: TGTGCCTGGAGTGTTTATAGTTTCCCCTCTGGAAACACCATATATTTT
CDR3 protein: CAWSVYSFPSGNTIYF
clone size: .
D gene: .
V gene: TRBV30
J gene: TRBJ1-3

CDR3 DNA: TGTGCCTGGAGTCGAGAGACCCAGTACTTC
CDR3 protein: CAWSRETQYF
clone size: .
D gene: .
V gene: TRBV30
J gene: TRBJ2-5

CDR3 DNA: TGTGCCAGCAGTCCCCGGGACAGGGGGCGGAACTATGGCTACACCTTC
CDR3 protein: CASSPRDRGRNYGYTF
clone size: .
D gene: TRBD1
V gene: TRBV6-2/TRBV6-3
J gene: TRBJ1-2

CDR3 DNA: TGTGCCAGCAGTAGAGGACAGAACACCGGGGAGCTGTTTTTT
CDR3 protein: CASSRGQNTGELFF
clone size: .
D gene: .
V gene: TRBV2
J gene: TRBJ2-2

CDR3 DNA: TGTGCCACCAGCAGAGGACAGGGAGACGAAAAACTGTTTTTT
CDR3 protein: CATSRGQGDEKLFF
clone size: .
D gene: TRBD1
V gene: TRBV15
J gene: TRBJ1-4

CDR3 DNA: TGTGCCAGCTCACCAAGTATCTTTGACGGACTCTCGAACACTGAAGCTTTCTTT
CDR3 protein: CASSPSIFDGLSNTEAFF
clone size: once
D gene: .
V gene: TRBV18
J gene: TRBJ1-1

CDR3 DNA: TGTGCCAGCAGTGGACGACTAGCGGGTCAGTCAGATACGCAGTATTTT
CDR3 protein: CASSGRLAGQSDTQYF
clone size: .
D gene: TRBD2
V gene: TRBV6-1
J gene: TRBJ2-3

CDR3 DNA: TGTGCCAGCCAGACGGGACATACGAACACTGAAGCTTTCTTT
CDR3 protein: CASQTGHTNTEAFF
clone size: .
D gene: .
V gene: TRBV6-5
J gene: TRBJ1-1

CDR3 DNA: TGTGCCAGCAGCGTAGCAATTGGGCAGGGGGAAGAGACCCAGTACTTC
CDR3 protein: CASSVAIGQGEETQYF
clone size: few
D gene: TRBD1
V gene: TRBV9
J gene: TRBJ2-5